This T cell receptor (beta chain) was sequenced in a study of vaccination effects on CD4 cells after COVID-19. In the ViraFEST assay, antigen-specific CD4+ clonotypes were identified by expansion after peptide-pool stimulation. It was after 10 days of culture that CD4+ T cells were isolated. Absence of prior SARS-CoV-2 infection characterized the vaccine recipients, who showed negative nucleocapsid antibodies. Cultures of about 2 million PBMC per well contained about 11 IU/ml IL-2 plus 10 ug/ml peptides. This clone was seen a few times. Its specificity is not known. Profiling relied on immunoSEQ multiplex PCR, and the TCRdb table lists in-frame clones only, not all of them. The table includes 40,000 to 45,000 clones, about two thirds detected once. The CDR3 is made up of 15 amino acids. The V gene's germline CDR1 is KGHSH and CDR2 LQKENI. With 2 bases removed from V and 0 bases from J, the gap between germline ends came to 8 bases.

The TCR originated in a human donor who received a COVID-19 vaccine. The chain recombines TRBV18 with TRBJ1-3; possibly TRBD1 for D (5 bases). The material was CD4+ T cells from PBMCs cultured with HCoV-OC43 spike peptides, obtained before COVID-19 vaccination. Specified subset: HCoV-OC43 spike overlapping peptide pool stimulation. CDR3 DNA sequence: TGTGCCAGCTCACCAGGGGCGTCCTCTGGAAACACCATATATTTT. Residues: CASSPGASSGNTIYF.